This T cell receptor (beta chain) originates from a study of T cells in tuberculosis. Study at large: A South African cohort included IGRA-negative adolescents, latently infected IGRA-positive adolescents and adults with active tuberculosis. Samples predate treatment or fall within its first 7 days.

As to time point: new active TB diagnosis, blood taken before or within 7 days of starting treatment. Tuberculosis was confirmed by positive sputum smear and/or M. tuberculosis culture. This table comes from immunoSEQ multiplex PCR, and its TCRdb copy is limited to in-frame clones, with some not included. Of under 40,000 clones listed, about 83% were seen once; the top ten hold approximately 4.7%. Germline-derived CDR1 and CDR2 are MNHNS and SASEGT. This CDR3 contains 15 residues. Trimming shortened V by 6 bases and J by 3 bases, and 17 bases separated the two germline ends. The chain links TRBV6-1 to TRBJ1-1; a weak D match, TRBD1 (5 bases). The TCR originated in an adult with tuberculosis. The source was PBMCs, collected at tuberculosis diagnosis. The CDR3 spells CASSSQGGGDTEAFF. For the CDR3, the DNA is TGTGCCAGCAGCTCCCAAGGTGGAGGGGACACTGAAGCTTTCTTT.